This T cell receptor beta chain was recorded in a study of blood T cell repertoires in COVID-19. Using immunoSEQ multiplex PCR, the repertoire was profiled, and TCRdb retains in-frame clones only, with some absent. The table shows about 440,000 clones, with about 92% occurring only once. Participant ages covered roughly 18 to 89 years across 25 or so US areas. Cohort allocation depended upon clinical history that participants reported. Germline lookup yields CDR1 MNHNS and CDR2 SASEGT. The CDR3 has 18 amino acids. V lost 1 base and J lost 1; bases outside the gene matches: 9. V is TRBV6-1 and J is TRBJ2-1; 8 bases map to TRBD1. The sequence derives from a man younger than 35 who had recovered from COVID-19. Sequenced input: PBMCs or T cells enriched from blood (not recorded which). This chain's CDR3 is CASSEGFLGQGSYNEQFF. CDR3 nucleotides: TGTGCCAGCAGTGAAGGCTTCCTTGGACAGGGATCCTACAATGAGCAGTTCTTC.